These 11 T cell receptor beta chains share one sample of origin, sequenced in a study of T-cell memory formation after mild COVID-19. In TCRdb, the 5' RACE reads were re-called with MiXCR into one record per CDR3 protein. The repertoire holds over 120,000 distinct CDR3 sequences, with about 25% as singletons. The sequenced sample consisted of PBMCs or a T cell subset sorted from them (not recorded which). Receptors were obtained from an adult woman who had mild COVID-19 (a few samples of this study predate the infection). Cell type and time point are not known.

This chain connects TRBV4-1 to TRBJ1-1; 11 bases agree with TRBD1. J gave up 7 bases and V 3 bases, and 7 bases lay outside the gene matches. Germline values: CDR1 MGHRA, CDR2 YSYEKL. CDR3 length: 15 amino acids. CDR3: CASSHLDRGHGEAFF. CDR3 bases: TGCGCCAGCAGCCACCTGGACAGGGGGCACGGTGAAGCTTTCTTT.

This clonotype showed up just a few times. The chain is built from TRBV12-3 or TRBV12-4 and TRBJ2-7; 8 nucleotides agree with TRBD1. This CDR3 contains 15 residues. J gave up 8 bases and V 6 bases, and 15 bases lay outside the gene matches. CDR3 coding DNA: TGTGCCAGCAGCCGACCGGGGACAGGCTACCTTCAGCAGTACTTC. As protein: CASSRPGTGYLQQYF.

The chain joins TRBV5-1 to TRBJ1-1; D is possibly TRBD1 (5 bases). The CDR3 runs to 17 residues. V was pared by 3 bases and J by 1 base, with 19 bases between. Per germline, CDR1 SGHRS and CDR2 YFSETQ. The CDR3 coding sequence is TGCGCCAGCAGCTCGGGAGCAGGGTCTCTTCGGAACACTGAAGCTTTCTTT. Translated, it gives CASSSGAGSLRNTEAFF.

This clonotype has only a few counts. This chain uses TRBV7-3 with TRBJ2-5, with 9 positions matching TRBD1. Germline CDR1 and CDR2: SGHTA and FQGTGA. The CDR3 totals 16 residues. Germline trimming cut 1 base from V and 0 bases from J; bases unmatched to any gene: 3. This CDR3 reads CASSLIGDRDQETQYF. The CDR3 region has the DNA TGTGCCAGCAGCTTAATCGGGGACAGGGACCAAGAGACCCAGTACTTC.

Remarks on this clonotype: At one end the junction does not follow the germline gene, possibly because of a read error. The chain uses TRBV7-4 and TRBJ2-4; a weak D match, TRBD1 (6 bases). Germline assignment: CDR1 SGHVT and CDR2 SQSDAQ. CDR3 size: 13 residues. The CDR3 nucleotides read TGTGCAAGCAGCTCGCCAGGGGCAAACATTCAGTACTTC. Translated, it gives CASSSPGANIQYF. The full variable domain, its missing parts supplied by reference TRBV7-4 and TRBJ2-4, is GAGVSQSPRYKVAKRGRDVALRCDSISGHVTLYWYRQTLGQGSEVLTYSQSDAQRDKSGRPSGRFSAERPERSVSTLKIQRTEQGDSAVYLCASSSPGANIQYFGAGTRLSVL.

This chain links TRBV11-2 with TRBJ1-2; D may be TRBD1 (6 bases). Germline V gene lookup returns CDR1 SGHAT and CDR2 FQNNGV. V gave up 5 bases and J gave up 7 bases, with 23 bases separating them. The CDR3 loop spans 16 amino acids. The CDR3 sequence: CASSLAGQRAFVGYTF. CDR3 in DNA: TGTGCCAGCAGCCTAGCGGGACAACGAGCCTTCGTTGGCTACACCTTC.

This rearrangement joins TRBV29-1 to TRBJ1-1; D might be TRBD1 (6 bases). The CDR3 runs 14 residues. Deletions cut 3 bases from V and 0 bases from J, with 11 bases between. Germline lookup yields CDR1 SQVTM and CDR2 ANQGSEA. For the CDR3, the DNA is TGCAGCGTTGATACAGGGCTTGTGAACACTGAAGCTTTCTTT. It specifies CSVDTGLVNTEAFF.

This clonotype was seen many times. The chain has TRBV5-5 and TRBJ1-1; no clear D. The V gene's germline CDR1 is SGHKS and CDR2 YYEKEE (reference sequence). The ends were cut back, 0 bases at V and 6 bases at J, with 9 bases in the middle. The CDR3 is made up of 13 amino acids. The CDR3 loop reads CASSLDTVPEAFF. The CDR3 nucleotides read TGTGCCAGCAGCTTGGATACGGTTCCTGAAGCTTTCTTT.

This chain uses TRBV7-6 with TRBJ2-7, with D uncertain. The germline CDR1 and CDR2 sequences are SGHVS and FNYEAQ. The CDR3 runs to 11 residues. The V end was cut by 6 bases, the J end by 5 bases, with 8 bases between. The CDR3, as DNA: TGTGCCAGCAGTTCTCACAACGAGCAGTACTTC. Its translation is CASSSHNEQYF.

The rearrangement joins TRBV6-5 to TRBJ2-5; TRBD2 matches at 7 bases. With 8 bases clipped from V and 4 bases from J, the junction kept 4 bases outside the gene matches. The germline CDR1 and CDR2 sequences are MNHEY and SVGAGI. The CDR3 sequence is 12 residues long. Here the CDR3 reads CASSSSGETQYF. The DNA for the CDR3 is TGTGCCAGCTCATCTAGCGGAGAGACCCAGTACTTC.

In this sample, this clonotype turned up a few times. The chain couples TRBV20-1 to TRBJ2-7; D is undetermined. This CDR3 comprises 14 residues. Trimming stripped 2 bases from V and 2 bases from J, with 13 bases between. Germline CDR1 and CDR2: DFQATT and SNEGSKA (reference sequence). For the CDR3, the DNA is TGCAGTGCTAGAAGCGCGACCGCCACCTACGAGCAGTACTTC. Encoded protein: CSARSATATYEQYF.